The rows below give T cell receptor beta chains drawn from one sample of a study of blood T cell repertoires in COVID-19. Using immunoSEQ multiplex PCR, the repertoire was profiled, and TCRdb retains in-frame clones only, with some absent. The sample gives about 300,000 clones, around 88% of which show up once; around 1.6% is in the top ten. The sample consisted of peripheral blood. These receptors all stem from a woman younger than 45 with COVID-19, enrolled during active disease. Both conserved end residues are part of each CDR3. D genes are given only for firm matches. The size of a clone is reported for some rows only, either as once, few or many, or as a class for expanded clones.

size,V,length,D,J,CDR3,DNA
NA,TRBV7-7,15,NA,TRBJ2-1,CASSLALSAYNEQFF,TGTGCTAGCAGCTTAGCGCTCTCGGCCTACAATGAGCAGTTCTTC
NA,TRBV7-7,15,NA,TRBJ2-5,CASSLLWGPQETQYF,TGTGCCAGCAGCTTACTATGGGGGCCCCAAGAGACCCAGTACTTC
NA,TRBV19,19,TRBD1,TRBJ2-2,CASSPNDRVSNVFTGELFF,TGTGCCAGTAGTCCAAATGACAGGGTCTCGAACGTGTTTACCGGGGAGCTGTTTTTT
NA,TRBV11-3,15,TRBD2,TRBJ2-1,CASRTLAGGLNEQFF,TGTGCCAGCAGAACACTAGCGGGGGGGCTAAATGAGCAGTTCTTC
many,TRBV15,19,TRBD1,TRBJ1-3,CATSRDSLLLRTGGNTIYF,TGTGCCACCAGCAGAGACTCGCTATTACTCCGGACAGGCGGAAACACCATATATTTT
NA,TRBV7-9,14,TRBD1,TRBJ1-4,CASSLKGAGEKLFF,TGTGCCAGCAGCTTGAAGGGGGCGGGTGAAAAACTGTTTTTT
once,TRBV6-5,13,TRBD1,TRBJ1-3,CASATGGRNTIYF,TGTGCCAGCGCGACAGGGGGAAGGAACACCATATATTTT
NA,TRBV5-6,17,TRBD1,TRBJ2-2,CASSLRAGQGYTGELFF,TGTGCCAGCAGCTTAAGGGCGGGACAGGGGTACACCGGGGAGCTGTTTTTT
NA,TRBV7-2,15,NA,TRBJ2-6,CASSFGLSGANVLTF,TGTGCCAGCAGCTTCGGGTTATCTGGGGCCAACGTCCTGACTTTC
NA,TRBV24-1,17,NA,TRBJ1-5,CATSDRPTGGRDQPQHF,TGTGCCACCAGTGACCGCCCGACAGGTGGTAGGGATCAGCCCCAGCATTTT
few,TRBV4-3,15,TRBD1,TRBJ1-1,CASSQDRQGNTEAFF,TGCGCCAGCAGCCAAGACCGACAGGGGAACACTGAAGCTTTCTTT
NA,TRBV6-5,15,TRBD2,TRBJ2-2,CASSSGGANTGELFF,TGTGCCAGCAGTAGCGGGGGGGCGAACACCGGGGAGCTGTTTTTT
NA,TRBV14,13,TRBD1,TRBJ1-2,CASSPTGGYGYTF,TGTGCCAGCAGCCCCACAGGGGGCTATGGCTACACCTTC
NA,TRBV7-9,16,TRBD2,TRBJ2-2,CASSPRLAGGTGELFF,TGTGCCAGCAGCCCCCGACTAGCGGGGGGCACCGGGGAGCTGTTTTTT
NA,TRBV6-6,13,TRBD1,TRBJ2-7,CASSPRQGYEQYF,TGTGCCAGCAGTCCCCGACAGGGCTACGAGCAGTACTTC
NA,TRBV6-6,15,TRBD1,TRBJ1-6,CASTSADRDAGTLHF,TGTGCCAGCACCTCTGCGGACAGGGACGCCGGTACCCTCCACTTT
NA,TRBV19,17,NA,TRBJ1-5,CASSIAGGYNSNQPQHF,TGTGCCAGTAGTATAGCGGGAGGCTATAATAGCAATCAGCCCCAGCATTTT
NA,TRBV29-1,12,NA,TRBJ1-2,CSVLSNPYGYTF,TGCAGCGTACTTTCAAACCCCTATGGCTACACCTTC
NA,TRBV12-5,14,NA,TRBJ2-1,CASGLSRGEDEQFF,TGTGCTAGTGGTTTGTCCAGGGGGGAAGATGAGCAGTTCTTC
NA,TRBV27,13,NA,TRBJ1-2,CASSLPGGYGYTF,TGTGCCAGCAGTTTACCCGGAGGTTATGGCTACACCTTC
NA,TRBV6-4,14,NA,TRBJ1-6,CASSVEGENSPLHF,TGTGCCAGCAGTGTTGAGGGAGAGAATTCACCCCTCCACTTT
NA,TRBV5-4,14,NA,TRBJ2-4,CASSFSLAKNIQYF,TGTGCCAGCAGCTTTAGCCTAGCCAAAAACATTCAGTACTTC
few,TRBV11-2,17,NA,TRBJ1-2,CASSSLARGRGWYGYTF,TGTGCCAGCAGCTCCCTCGCTCGGGGAAGGGGGTGGTATGGCTACACCTTC
NA,TRBV5-4,13,NA,TRBJ2-7,CASGERSSYEQYF,TGTGCGTCGGGGGAGAGGTCCTCCTACGAGCAGTACTTC
once,TRBV9,15,TRBD2,TRBJ2-7,CASSVELAPGNEQYF,TGTGCCAGCAGCGTAGAACTAGCGCCAGGTAACGAGCAGTACTTC
NA,TRBV5-1,15,TRBD1,TRBJ1-2,CASREGTGVNYGYTF,TGCGCCAGCAGGGAAGGGACAGGCGTTAACTATGGCTACACCTTC
once,TRBV7-2,14,NA,TRBJ1-2,CASSPQQASYGYTF,TGTGCCAGCAGCCCACAACAGGCGAGCTATGGCTACACCTTC
NA,TRBV6-6,15,NA,TRBJ2-2,CASSYSQGGTGELFF,TGTGCCAGCAGTTACTCCCAGGGAGGAACCGGGGAGCTGTTTTTT
few,TRBV5-5,18,TRBD1,TRBJ1-2,CASSSIAGQGARVHGYTF,TGTGCCAGCAGCTCGATAGCGGGACAGGGGGCGAGGGTGCATGGCTACACCTTC
NA,TRBV19,13,TRBD2,TRBJ2-1,CATIAGGWDEQFF,TGTGCCACAATAGCGGGGGGCTGGGATGAGCAGTTCTTC
NA,TRBV10-3,15,TRBD1,TRBJ2-2,CAIASTGVRTGELFF,TGTGCCATCGCCTCGACAGGGGTCCGTACCGGGGAGCTGTTTTTT
NA,TRBV2,12,NA,TRBJ2-7,CASMGLRGEQYF,TGTGCCAGCATGGGGCTGAGGGGGGAGCAGTACTTC
once,TRBV29-1,11,NA,TRBJ2-5,CSVEPGETQYF,TGCAGCGTTGAGCCGGGGGAGACCCAGTACTTC
NA,TRBV7-6,18,TRBD1,TRBJ1-1,CASSLALVTRTGDTEAFF,TGTGCCAGCAGCTTAGCGCTGGTAACAAGGACAGGGGACACTGAAGCTTTCTTT
NA,TRBV5-6,13,NA,TRBJ2-3,CASSLGAQGTQYF,TGTGCCAGCAGCTTGGGGGCACAGGGTACGCAGTATTTT
NA,TRBV27,10,NA,TRBJ1-5,CASTLPPQHF,TGTGCCAGCACCCTCCCCCCCCAGCATTTT
NA,TRBV5-1,12,TRBD1,TRBJ1-2,CASSGDRASYTF,TGCGCCAGCAGCGGGGACAGGGCCAGCTACACCTTC
few,TRBV7-2,13,TRBD1,TRBJ1-5,CASGTGGLQPQHF,TGTGCCAGCGGGACAGGGGGTCTTCAGCCCCAGCATTTT
NA,TRBV4-1,15,NA,TRBJ1-5,CASSQASISNQPQHF,TGCGCCAGCAGCCAAGCGTCTATCAGCAATCAGCCCCAGCATTTT
NA,TRBV28,15,TRBD1,TRBJ1-1,CASSSSNRGNTEAFF,TGTGCCAGCAGTTCGTCAAACAGGGGGAACACTGAAGCTTTCTTT
NA,TRBV5-1,15,TRBD2,TRBJ2-2,CASSSRLADTGELFF,TGCGCCAGCAGCTCCAGACTAGCGGACACCGGGGAGCTGTTTTTT
NA,TRBV29-1,13,NA,TRBJ2-3,CSVEVSSTDTQYF,TGCAGCGTTGAAGTTTCAAGCACAGATACGCAGTATTTT
NA,TRBV6-5,13,NA,TRBJ1-5,CASSYKGDQPQHF,TGTGCCAGCAGTTACAAGGGGGATCAGCCCCAGCATTTT
NA,TRBV5-4,17,NA,TRBJ2-2,CASSPRPGNTNTGELFF,TGTGCCAGCAGCCCGAGGCCTGGCAACACGAACACCGGGGAGCTGTTTTTT
NA,TRBV9,13,NA,TRBJ1-2,CASSVEYFRGYTF,TGTGCCAGCAGCGTAGAATACTTCAGGGGCTACACCTTC
few,TRBV4-3,13,NA,TRBJ1-2,CASSQGDMGGYTF,TGCGCCAGCAGCCAGGGGGACATGGGTGGCTACACCTTC
NA,TRBV30,13,NA,TRBJ1-5,CAWSGASNQPQHF,TGTGCCTGGTCAGGGGCCTCCAATCAGCCCCAGCATTTT
NA,TRBV19,14,NA,TRBJ1-2,CASSRGTNLYGYTF,TGTGCCAGTAGTAGGGGGACAAATCTCTATGGCTACACCTTC
NA,TRBV28,15,TRBD1,TRBJ1-6,CASSGGTGVNSPLHF,TGTGCCAGTAGTGGGGGGACAGGGGTTAATTCACCCCTCCACTTT
NA,TRBV28,16,TRBD1,TRBJ1-6,CASSLPGTGRLGTLHF,TGTGCCAGCAGTTTACCCGGGACAGGGCGTTTAGGGACCCTCCACTTT
NA,TRBV5-6,15,TRBD1,TRBJ2-5,CASDRTGDRQETQYF,TGTGCCAGCGATCGGACAGGGGACCGCCAAGAGACCCAGTACTTC
NA,TRBV2,13,NA,TRBJ1-2,CASSEQGTNGYTF,TGTGCCAGCAGTGAACAAGGTACTAATGGCTACACCTTC
NA,TRBV2,15,NA,TRBJ1-2,CASSETSGAPYGYTF,TGTGCCAGCAGTGAAACGTCAGGGGCTCCCTATGGCTACACCTTC
NA,TRBV10-2,12,NA,TRBJ1-1,CASSESRTEAFF,TGCGCCAGCAGTGAGTCGAGGACTGAAGCTTTCTTT
NA,TRBV6-1,13,NA,TRBJ1-1,CASSDGVGTEAFF,TGTGCCAGCAGTGACGGGGTGGGTACTGAAGCTTTCTTT
few,TRBV20-1,11,NA,TRBJ1-4,CSGRAGEKLFF,TGCAGTGGACGGGCGGGTGAAAAACTGTTTTTT
NA,TRBV2,15,TRBD2,TRBJ2-4,CASSATSGGANIQYF,TGTGCCAGCAGTGCGACTAGCGGGGGGGCAAACATTCAGTACTTC
NA,TRBV6-2/TRBV6-3,15,NA,TRBJ1-2,CASSGPRTANYGYTF,TGTGCCAGCAGTGGGCCCAGGACAGCTAACTATGGCTACACCTTC